Below, 17 T cell receptor beta chains from the same sample are listed, as sequenced in a study of cytomegalovirus exposure and HLA in healthy donors. The primer mix had 60 Vbeta and 13 Jbeta primers. The data were produced by immunoSEQ multiplex PCR, yet TCRdb's version contains in-frame clones alone and is incomplete. The sample consists of some 210,000 clones, roughly 80% of them appearing once. The sequenced material came from PBMCs. These receptors were taken from a male donor in good health and CMV-seronegative.

With respect to this clone: A read error may produce the germline difference seen at one junction end. The chain carries TRBV7-9 and TRBJ2-5; 8 nucleotides line up with TRBD2. CDR1 SEHNR and CDR2 FQNEAQ come from the germline V gene (reference sequence). This CDR3 contains 15 residues. The CDR3 here is CSSSPRLAFSETQYF. CDR3 nucleotides: TGTTCCAGCAGCCCGAGACTAGCGTTCAGTGAGACCCAGTACTTC.

This chain joins TRBV5-5 and TRBJ2-5; TRBD2 is a possible D gene (6 bases). Germline values: CDR1 SGHKS, CDR2 YYEKEE (reference sequence). This CDR3 is built from 17 residues. Trimming pared 0 bases from V and 1 base from J, leaving 16 bases between. The CDR3 sequence is CASSLAGGPGLQETQYF. The CDR3 nucleotides read TGTGCCAGCAGCTTGGCTGGGGGTCCGGGACTCCAAGAGACCCAGTACTTC.

The chain employs TRBV27 and TRBJ2-1; 7 bases align to TRBD1. CDR3 length: 14 residues. The germline gives CDR1 MNHEY, CDR2 SMNVEV (reference sequence). V trimming: 3 bases; J trimming: 4 bases; junction bases outside the gene matches: 3. For the CDR3, the DNA is TGTGCCAGCAGTTTGGGGGACAGTTACAATGAGCAGTTCTTC. Translating it yields CASSLGDSYNEQFF.

The rearrangement uses TRBV10-3 and TRBJ1-2, with D possibly TRBD1 on 5 matching bases. This CDR3 has 13 residues. The germline V gene encodes CDR1 ENHRY and CDR2 SYGVKD. The V end lost 5 bases, the J end lost 4 bases, and 11 bases lay between the germline ends. The DNA of the CDR3 is TGTGCCATCAGTCCTCAGGGTCCCTATGGCTACACCTTC. Protein product: CAISPQGPYGYTF.

The V gene is TRBV29-1, the J gene TRBJ1-1; a weak D match, TRBD1 (5 bases). Trimming took off 6 bases at V and 5 bases at J, with 10 bases between the two ends. The CDR3 is 11 residues long. Germline V CDR1 and CDR2: SQVTM, ANQGSEA. In nucleotides, the CDR3 is TGCAGCGTCGGGGGGGAAACTGAAGCTTTCTTT. Protein sequence: CSVGGETEAFF.

The chain couples TRBV7-8 to TRBJ2-2; 11 bases are a match to TRBD2. This CDR3 has 19 amino acids. V was pared by 2 bases and J by 2 bases, with 10 bases of the junction left unmatched. Germline loops: CDR1 SGHVS, CDR2 FQNEAQ. DNA of the CDR3: TGTGCCAGCAGCTTACTCAGTAGCGGGAGGGCCTTTAACACCGGGGAGCTGTTTTTT. Amino acids: CASSLLSSGRAFNTGELFF.

This chain connects TRBV10-3 to TRBJ2-1; 7 bases align to TRBD1. J gave up 5 bases and V 6 bases, and 7 bases lay outside the gene matches. The germline V gene encodes CDR1 ENHRY and CDR2 SYGVKD. The CDR3 is made up of 14 amino acids. The CDR3 nucleotides read TGTGCCATCAGCTTCGGGACAGCAAACAATGAGCAGTTCTTC. Encoded protein: CAISFGTANNEQFF.

The chain recombines TRBV6-5 with TRBJ2-5; 7 bases align to TRBD1. V dropped 6 bases and J dropped 1; count of bases not matched to a gene: 5. This CDR3 has 14 residues. Germline CDR1 MNHEY, CDR2 SVGAGI. In nucleotides, the CDR3 is TGTGCCAGCAGAACAGGGGTCCCCCAAGAGACCCAGTACTTC. Amino acid sequence: CASRTGVPQETQYF.

V and J are TRBV5-1 and TRBJ2-3, with 9 nucleotides matching TRBD2. The J segment lost 1 base and the V segment lost 7 bases, leaving 10 bases of the junction unmatched. Germline loops: CDR1 SGHRS, CDR2 YFSETQ. The CDR3 consists of 16 residues. The CDR3 DNA follows: TGCGCCAGCGGCCTAGCGGGGTTGTCGGGCACAGATACGCAGTATTTT. It yields the protein CASGLAGLSGTDTQYF.

The chain recombines TRBV18 with TRBJ1-5; D might be TRBD1 (6 bases). V gave up 1 base and J gave up 5 bases, with 9 bases separating them. CDR1 and CDR2 from the germline V gene are KGHSH and LQKENI. The CDR3 length is 14 residues. This CDR3 reads CASSPRPGDQPQHF. CDR3 in DNA: TGTGCCAGCTCACCACGGCCAGGGGATCAGCCCCAGCATTTT. The complete variable domain, with remaining parts taken from reference TRBV18 and TRBJ1-5, reads NAGVMQNPRHLVRRRGQEARLRCSPMKGHSHVYWYRQLPEEGLKFMVYLQKENIIDESGMPKERFSAEFPKEGPSILRIQQVVRGDSAAYFCASSPRPGDQPQHFGDGTRLSIL.

This sequence joins TRBV11-2 and TRBJ2-5, with 8 nucleotides matching TRBD1. Germline assignment: CDR1 SGHAT and CDR2 FQNNGV. The ends lost 3 bases at V and 1 base at J; junction bases unmatched: 4. The CDR3 loop spans 15 amino acids. DNA for the CDR3: TGTGCCAGCAGCTTCCGGGACAGGCCCCAAGAGACCCAGTACTTC. This codes for CASSFRDRPQETQYF.

DNA of the CDR3: TGTGCCAGCACCCACAGGGGGGGACAGAGGTCACCCCTCCACTTT. This encodes CASTHRGGQRSPLHF. The gene calls are TRBV6-5 and TRBJ1-6; 8 nucleotides agree with TRBD1. Per germline, CDR1 MNHEY and CDR2 SVGAGI. Germline trimming cut 7 bases from V and 10 bases from J; bases unmatched to any gene: 12. This CDR3 is 15 amino acids long.

The rearrangement links TRBV4-1 to TRBJ1-4; 7 bases align to TRBD1. Germline V gene lookup returns CDR1 MGHRA and CDR2 YSYEKL. The CDR3 contains 17 residues. The V gene end was trimmed by 1 base and the J gene end by 0 bases; junction bases not matched to a gene: 5. The CDR3 DNA sequence: TGCGCCAGCAGCCAAGGAGGGACAGACCCAACTAATGAAAAACTGTTTTTT. It specifies CASSQGGTDPTNEKLFF.

The genes are TRBV5-1 and TRBJ2-1; D gene uncertain. V was shortened by 4 bases and J by 0 bases, with 11 bases between the two germline ends. This CDR3 contains 15 residues. Germline values: CDR1 SGHRS, CDR2 YFSETQ. CDR3 bases: TGCGCCAGCAGCCCCGGCCGGAGCTCCTACAATGAGCAGTTCTTC. Translating it yields CASSPGRSSYNEQFF.

This clone was picked up one time. The chain combines TRBV5-1 with TRBJ2-3, with 10 bases that match TRBD1. This CDR3 comprises 15 residues. The V gene end was trimmed by 4 bases and the J gene end by 7 bases; junction bases not matched to a gene: 9. Germline CDR1 is SGHRS and CDR2 is YFSETQ. CDR3 sequence: CASSAGTGVSYTQYF. CDR3 DNA: TGCGCCAGCAGCGCGGGGACAGGGGTCTCGTATACGCAGTATTTT.

The count of this clone is one. This chain connects TRBV28 to TRBJ2-3; TRBD2 matches 8 bases. Germline values: CDR1 MDHEN, CDR2 SYDVKM. The junction had 3 bases not matched to a gene; V was cut back by 1 base and J by 3 bases. This CDR3 has 15 residues. CDR3 sequence (DNA): TGTGCCAGCAGTTTATCAGCGGGAGTAACAGATACGCAGTATTTT. Protein product: CASSLSAGVTDTQYF. The variable domain in full, completed from reference TRBV28 and TRBJ2-3, reads DVKVTQSSRYLVKRTGEKVFLECVQDMDHENMFWYRQDPGLGLRLIYFSYDVKMKEKGDIPEGYSVSREKKERFSLILESASTNQTSMYLCASSLSAGVTDTQYFGPGTRLTVL.

The chain couples TRBV27 to TRBJ2-3; tentatively, D is TRBD1 (5 bases). The V end was cut by 2 bases, the J end by 4 bases, with 13 bases between. Germline V gene sequence: CDR1 MNHEY, CDR2 SMNVEV (reference sequence). The CDR3 is 15 residues long. CDR3: CASSLGAGYADTQYF. The CDR3 nucleotides are TGTGCCAGCAGTTTAGGGGCAGGGTACGCAGATACGCAGTATTTT.